These 18 T cell receptor beta chains were all obtained from the same sample, sequenced in a study of T cells in Graves' hyperthyroidism and ophthalmopathy (dated by TCRdb to about 2019). The library was obtained by multiplex PCR. The listed sequencing device is Illumina HiSeq 2000. The TCR beta CDR3 regions were amplified from RNA transcripts. The TCR CDR3 was subjected to a first round of RT-PCR using the HTBI primer set and the Qiagen OneStep RT-PCR kit. The public reads were run again by TCRdb, first through fastp at Q25 and then through MiXCR, and only productive beta chains were kept. Rows are unified per CDR3 protein, each entry keeping the most common DNA and genes. For this sample there are about 580,000 distinct CDR3 sequences; over 11% appear just once. 5.5% to 7.5% of the sample lies in the top ten. The sample was blood. All receptors come from a woman aged 25 to 39 with Graves' hyperthyroidism that later progressed to Graves' ophthalmopathy.

This clonotype was seen repeatedly, ten times or more. The junction shows a germline mismatch at one end, possibly a read error. J is TRBJ1-1 and V is TRBV2; TRBD1 matches 7 bases. This CDR3 comprises 15 residues. Germline V gene data show CDR1 as SNHLY and CDR2 as FYNNEI. The CDR3 loop reads CVSSVDRIMNTEAFF. In DNA form, the CDR3 reads TGTGTCAGCAGCGTGGACAGGATCATGAACACTGAAGCTTTCTTT.

The genes are TRBV11-3 and TRBJ1-2, with D maybe TRBD1 (5 bases). The CDR3 runs to 12 residues. V lost 5 bases and J lost 8, with 12 bases in between. The germline V gene encodes CDR1 SGHNT and CDR2 YENEEA. The DNA of the CDR3 is TGTGCCAGCAGCCAGGACAATACCGGCTACACCTTC. It is translated as CASSQDNTGYTF.

A note on this clonotype: A much larger clone differs by one base, so this may be a read error. The genes are TRBV12-3 or TRBV12-4 and TRBJ2-3; D is unresolved. V was clipped by 10 bases and J by 2 bases, with 13 bases between them. The CDR3 length is 13 residues. For the CDR3, the DNA is TGTGCCAACAGCGTCCACCTCACAGATACGCAGTATTTT. It translates to CANSVHLTDTQYF.

This clonotype was seen ten or more times. J is TRBJ2-5 and V is TRBV20-1; tentative D call: TRBD2 (5 bases). V gave up 4 bases and J gave up 2 bases, with 14 bases separating them. The V gene's germline CDR1 is DFQATT and CDR2 SNEGSKA (reference sequence). The CDR3 sequence is 14 residues long. The CDR3 DNA sequence: TGCAGTGCTACATGGGCTCCGGGACAAGAGACCCAGTACTTC. Encoded protein: CSATWAPGQETQYF.

This clonotype has more than one count but fewer than ten. J is TRBJ2-7 and V is TRBV27; D is unclear. Per the germline V gene, CDR1 is MNHEY and CDR2 is SMNVEV (reference sequence). Trimming took off 6 bases at V and 4 bases at J, with 7 bases between the two ends. The CDR3 totals 11 residues. The CDR3 loop is CASRTSYEQYF. CDR3 nucleotide sequence: TGTGCCAGCAGGACCAGTTACGAGCAGTACTTC.

This chain joins TRBV9 and TRBJ2-7; 7 nucleotides agree with TRBD1. From germline, CDR1 is SGDLS and CDR2 YYNGEE. CDR3 length: 15 residues. The V segment lost 4 bases and the J segment 3 bases; nucleotides outside the gene matches: 10. The CDR3 loop reads CASSLLGTDYYEQYF. In nucleotides, the CDR3 is TGTGCCAGCAGCCTACTCGGGACAGACTACTACGAGCAGTACTTC. Drawing the rest from reference TRBV9 and TRBJ2-7, the complete variable domain is DSGVTQTPKHLITATGQRVTLRCSPRSGDLSVYWYQQSLDQGLQFLIQYYNGEERAKGNILERFSAQQFPDLHSELNLSSLELGDSALYFCASSLLGTDYYEQYFGPGTRLTVT.

This clonotype was picked up many times. The V and J genes are TRBV24-1 and TRBJ2-2; D unresolved. The CDR3 runs to 15 residues. Trimming removed 3 bases at V and 5 bases at J, with 12 bases between. CDR1 KGHDR and CDR2 SFDVKD come from the germline V gene. The CDR3, as DNA: TGTGCCACCAGTGATCTGCGGACGGAAACCGGGGAGCTGTTTTTT. Its protein product is CATSDLRTETGELFF.

This clonotype was picked up many times. The CDR3 here is CASSLRGQGGSLPYEQYF. CDR3 DNA: TGTGCCAGCAGCTTACGCGGACAGGGGGGATCCCTACCCTACGAGCAGTACTTC. This chain uses TRBV11-2 with TRBJ2-7; 10 bases are a match to TRBD1. The junction had 12 bases not matched to a gene; V was cut back by 2 bases and J by 2 bases. This CDR3 has 18 amino acids. CDR1 and CDR2 from the germline V gene are SGHAT and FQNNGV.

This clonotype occurred many times. The V and J genes are TRBV3-1 and TRBJ2-5; D may be TRBD2 (6 bases). This CDR3 has 15 amino acids. V was shortened by 0 bases and J by 2 bases, with 10 bases between the two germline ends. CDR1 is LGHDT, CDR2 YNNKEL, per germline (reference sequence). The CDR3 spells CASSQELAVQETQYF. Written as DNA, the CDR3 is TGTGCCAGCAGCCAAGAATTAGCGGTACAAGAGACCCAGTACTTC.

At least ten counts were recorded for this clonotype. V usage is TRBV3-1 and J usage is TRBJ2-1; 10 bases match TRBD2. The CDR3 length is 17 residues. Germline V gene sequence: CDR1 LGHDT, CDR2 YNNKEL (reference sequence). V was clipped by 4 bases and J by 4 bases; unmatched bases: 10. The CDR3 spells CASSPLAGNPTYNEQFF. Here the CDR3 DNA reads TGTGCCAGCAGCCCACTAGCGGGGAACCCTACTTACAATGAGCAGTTCTTC.

The chain recombines TRBV7-9 with TRBJ1-1; TRBD1 is a possible D gene (5 bases). The CDR3 spans 15 residues. From germline, CDR1 is SEHNR and CDR2 FQNEAQ (reference sequence). V was cut by 3 bases and J by 0 bases, with 11 bases left in between. CDR3 amino acids: CASSFRGTVNTEAFF. CDR3 nucleotides: TGTGCCAGCAGCTTCCGAGGGACTGTGAACACTGAAGCTTTCTTT.

The table lists this clonotype with a few counts. The rearrangement links TRBV7-9 to TRBJ2-1, with 8 bases identical to TRBD2. The CDR3 contains 14 residues. After removal of 7 bases from V and 5 bases from J, the junction contained 7 bases not matched to a gene. The germline V gene encodes CDR1 SEHNR and CDR2 FQNEAQ (reference sequence). CDR3 nucleotides: TGTGCCAGCACAAGAGCGGGAGCGGACAATGAGCAGTTCTTC. The encoded protein is CASTRAGADNEQFF.

This clonotype showed up just a few times. The chain is built from TRBV4-1 and TRBJ2-5; 12 nucleotides agree with TRBD2. The V and J ends lost 2 bases and 4 bases, in that order; junction bases with no gene match: 5. The CDR3 runs 16 residues. Germline loops: CDR1 MGHRA, CDR2 YSYEKL. CDR3 bases: TGCGCCAGCAGCCAAAATCCTAGCGGGAGGGGAGAGACCCAGTACTTC. This gives the protein CASSQNPSGRGETQYF.

The chain recombines TRBV20-1 with TRBJ2-7; 10 bases match TRBD2. The CDR3 spans 18 residues. Germline loops: CDR1 DFQATT, CDR2 SNEGSKA (reference sequence). The DNA for the CDR3 is TGCAGGGAACTCGGTGCTAGCGGGAGTGTTGTATTAGGTAACGAGCAGTACTTC. Its translation: CRELGASGSVVLGNEQYF.

The chain joins TRBV6-5 to TRBJ2-2; TRBD2 agrees at 8 bases. The ends lost 2 bases at V and 5 bases at J; junction bases unmatched: 4. Germline V gene data show CDR1 as MNHEY and CDR2 as SVGAGI. CDR3 size: 15 residues. The DNA of the CDR3 is TGTGCCAGCAGTTACAGCGGGAGCTTTACCGGGGAGCTGTTTTTT. It specifies CASSYSGSFTGELFF.

This clonotype was detected ten times or more. This sequence joins TRBV30 and TRBJ1-2; a weak D match, TRBD1 (6 bases). This CDR3 spans 13 amino acids. CDR1 GTSNPN and CDR2 SVGIG come from the germline V gene (reference sequence). V lost 3 bases to trimming and J lost 5 bases, with 13 bases between them. CDR3 protein: CAWRDRLLYGYTF. The CDR3 DNA sequence: TGTGCCTGGAGGGACAGACTGCTATATGGCTACACCTTC.

This clonotype showed up just once. In DNA, the CDR3 is TGTGCCAGCACCGCCCGAAGGGGAGTAGGTGGCTACACCTTC. Translation gives CASTARRGVGGYTF. The rearrangement uses TRBV12-3 or TRBV12-4 and TRBJ1-2; tentative D call: TRBD1 (5 bases). The CDR3 covers 14 residues. Trimming stripped 7 bases from V and 7 bases from J, with 19 bases between.

This clonotype showed up just a few times. V is TRBV20-1 and J is TRBJ2-3, with 8 bases lining up with TRBD2. Germline CDR1 and CDR2: DFQATT and SNEGSKA (reference sequence). The trim removed 2 bases at V and 0 bases at J, leaving 4 bases unmatched. The CDR3 is made up of 15 amino acids. CDR3 amino acids: CSARRSGDSTDTQYF. The CDR3 region has the DNA TGCAGTGCTAGACGTAGCGGGGATAGCACAGATACGCAGTATTTT.